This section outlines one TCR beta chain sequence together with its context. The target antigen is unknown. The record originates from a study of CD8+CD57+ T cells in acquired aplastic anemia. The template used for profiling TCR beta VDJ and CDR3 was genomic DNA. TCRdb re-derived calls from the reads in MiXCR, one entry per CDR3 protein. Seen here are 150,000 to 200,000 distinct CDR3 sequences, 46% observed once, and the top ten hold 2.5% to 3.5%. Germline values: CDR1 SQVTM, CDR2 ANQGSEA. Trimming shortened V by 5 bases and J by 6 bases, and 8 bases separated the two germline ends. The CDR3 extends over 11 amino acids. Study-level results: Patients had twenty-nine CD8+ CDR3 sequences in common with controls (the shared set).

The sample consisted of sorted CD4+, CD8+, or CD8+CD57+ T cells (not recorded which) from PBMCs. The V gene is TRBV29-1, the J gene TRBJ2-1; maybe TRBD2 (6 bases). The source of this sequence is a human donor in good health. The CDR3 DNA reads TGCAGCGTTACCGGGGGCAATGAGCAGTTCTTC. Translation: CSVTGGNEQFF.